This T cell receptor beta chain was documented in a study of blood T cells in healthy people across ages. This clonotype has just one count. The antigen remains unidentified. Primed by a sample-barcoded 5' primer and a J-beta primer mix, a second PCR proceeded for 7 to 11 cycles. TCRdb reprocessed the 5' RACE reads via MiXCR and lists one record per CDR3 protein. The profile shows approximately 800,000 distinct CDR3 sequences, around 50% of them singletons. Study-level results: The donors' CMV status was not determined, possibly confounding changes in expanded clonotypes. Both higher diversity and more naive CD4+ cells marked long-lived donors when set against aged donors.

With 0 bases removed from V and 8 bases from J, the gap between germline ends came to 16 bases. The germline CDR1 and CDR2 sequences are LNHNV and YYDKDF (reference sequence). This CDR3 spans 15 amino acids. This clonotype was obtained from an elderly man in good health. The sequencing sample was made of blood. The rearrangement links TRBV15 to TRBJ1-2; D call uncertain. DNA for the CDR3: TGTGCCACCAGCAGAGATGAGGGAATGGTGCAGGGCTACACCTTC. Amino acids: CATSRDEGMVQGYTF. Supplemented by reference TRBV15 and TRBJ1-2, the full variable domain reads DAMVIQNPRYQVTQFGKPVTLSCSQTLNHNVMYWYQQKSSQAPKLLFHYYDKDFNNEADTPDNFQSRRPNTSFCFLDIRSPGLGDTAMYLCATSRDEGMVQGYTFGSGTRLTVV.